One sample yielded the 8 T cell receptor beta chains listed below, sequenced in a study of blood T cell repertoires in COVID-19. The protocol was immunoSEQ multiplex PCR, while the TCRdb copy is restricted to in-frame clones and leaves out a portion. The sample lists under 500,000 clones; roughly 87% were seen once. Sequencing used PBMCs or T cells enriched from blood (not recorded which). These receptors came from a woman aged 18-29 years with acute COVID-19.

The chain carries TRBV10-3 and TRBJ1-5; D might be TRBD1 (5 bases). Germline V gives CDR1 ENHRY, CDR2 SYGVKD. Deletions cut 8 bases from V and 6 bases from J, with 8 bases between. This CDR3 spans 11 amino acids. CDR3 in amino acids: CAIGQGQPQHF. CDR3 DNA: TGTGCCATCGGCCAGGGTCAGCCCCAGCATTTT.

The sample holds a few counts of this clone. The chain employs TRBV5-1 and TRBJ1-5, with D unresolved. Trimming pared 0 bases from V and 6 bases from J, leaving 10 bases between. Germline loops: CDR1 SGHRS, CDR2 YFSETQ. The CDR3 covers 14 residues. The CDR3, as DNA: TGCGCCAGCAGCTTGGCGGGAGGTCTTCAGCCCCAGCATTTT. Amino acids: CASSLAGGLQPQHF.

The chain is built from TRBV4-1 and TRBJ2-1; 12 bases align to TRBD1. CDR1 and CDR2 from the germline V gene are MGHRA and YSYEKL. Trimming took 4 bases from V and 10 from J; bases not matched to a gene: 8. This CDR3 contains 15 residues. In DNA, the CDR3 is TGCGCCAGCAGCCCTCAGGGACAGGGGGCAGGGGAGCAGTTCTTC. The encoded protein is CASSPQGQGAGEQFF.

This sequence joins TRBV9 and TRBJ1-2, with D perhaps TRBD1 (5 bases). The CDR3 totals 16 residues. The V gene lost 4 bases and the J gene lost 4 bases, with 20 bases spanning the gap. CDR1 and CDR2 from the germline V gene are SGDLS and YYNGEE. CDR3 nucleotides: TGTGCCAGCAGCCCAGGGTCCAGCACAACCCCCTATGGCTACACCTTC. Translation gives CASSPGSSTTPYGYTF.

This clone showed up just a few times. The rearrangement joins TRBV19 to TRBJ1-6; 7 positions match TRBD1. Germline assignment: CDR1 LNHDA and CDR2 SQIVND (reference sequence). V gave up 5 bases and J gave up 2 bases; unmatched junction bases: 6. The CDR3 runs 16 residues. CDR3 sequence (DNA): TGTGCCAGTAGTCGGACAGGAGACGCCTATAATTCACCCCTCCACTTT. Its translation: CASSRTGDAYNSPLHF.

The V gene is TRBV6-1, the J gene TRBJ1-5; D call uncertain. The CDR3 spans 14 residues. Germline CDR1 reads MNHNS; CDR2 reads SASEGT. Between the trimmed V and J ends, which lost 0 bases and 6 bases, there was a span of 9 bases. Here the CDR3 reads CASSEAWAGQPQHF. In DNA, the CDR3 is TGTGCCAGCAGTGAAGCGTGGGCAGGTCAGCCCCAGCATTTT.

This chain uses TRBV7-2 with TRBJ2-7; a weak D match, TRBD2 (6 bases). The CDR3 consists of 14 residues. The germline V gene has CDR1 SGHTA and CDR2 FQGNSA. V was trimmed by 3 bases and J by 4 bases, leaving 13 bases between them. CDR3 sequence reads: CASSFPGLQYEQYF. As DNA, the CDR3 is TGTGCCAGCAGCTTTCCGGGACTCCAATACGAGCAGTACTTC.

Turning to this clone: A read error may account for a junction end that differs from germline. V gene TRBV7-7 combines with J gene TRBJ2-2, with D perhaps TRBD2 (6 bases). CDR1 SSHAT and CDR2 FNYEAQ come from the germline V gene (reference sequence). The CDR3 length is 15 residues. This CDR3 is CASSLGTPNTGELFF. In nucleotides, the CDR3 is TGTGCTAGCAGCTTAGGGACTCCGAACACCGGGGAGCTGTTTTTT.